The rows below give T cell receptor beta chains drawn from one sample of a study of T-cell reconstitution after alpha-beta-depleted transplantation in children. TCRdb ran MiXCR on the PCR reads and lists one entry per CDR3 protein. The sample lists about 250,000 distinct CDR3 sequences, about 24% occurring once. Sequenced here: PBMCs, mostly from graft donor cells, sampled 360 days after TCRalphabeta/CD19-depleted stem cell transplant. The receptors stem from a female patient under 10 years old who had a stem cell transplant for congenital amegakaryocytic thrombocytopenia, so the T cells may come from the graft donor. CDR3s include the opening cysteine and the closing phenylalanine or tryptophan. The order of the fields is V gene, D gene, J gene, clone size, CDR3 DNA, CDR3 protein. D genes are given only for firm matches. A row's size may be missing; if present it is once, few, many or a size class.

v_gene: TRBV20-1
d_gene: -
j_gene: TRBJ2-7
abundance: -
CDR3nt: TGCAGTGCTAGAGTGTTGGGGGTGTTAGTTGAGCAGTACTTC
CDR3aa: CSARVLGVLVEQYF

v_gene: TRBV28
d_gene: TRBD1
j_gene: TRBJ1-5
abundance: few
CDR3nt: TGTGCCAGCAGGGGGACAGGGGTTAGGAATCAGCCCCAGCATTTT
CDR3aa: CASRGTGVRNQPQHF

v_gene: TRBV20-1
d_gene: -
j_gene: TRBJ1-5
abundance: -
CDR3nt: TGCAGTGCTAGGACGACAGGCCGCCGGGATCAGCCCCAGCATTTT
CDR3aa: CSARTTGRRDQPQHF

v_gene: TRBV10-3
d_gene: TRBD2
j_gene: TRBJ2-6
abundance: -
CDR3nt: TGTGCCATCAGTGAACAGCGGGGGGTCTCTGGGGCCAACGTCCTGACTTTC
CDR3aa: CAISEQRGVSGANVLTF

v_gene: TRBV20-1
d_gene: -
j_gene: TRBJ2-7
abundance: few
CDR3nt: TGCAGTGCTATAGAGTTGAACTACGAGCAGTACTTC
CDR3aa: CSAIELNYEQYF

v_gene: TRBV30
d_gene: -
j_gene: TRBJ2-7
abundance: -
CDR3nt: TGTGCCTGGGGGACTCCCCACGAGCAGTACTTC
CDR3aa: CAWGTPHEQYF

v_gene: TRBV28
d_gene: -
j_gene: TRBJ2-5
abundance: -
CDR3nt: TGTGCCAGCAGTCCCTCCCTCCCGCGTACTAGGACAGCTGAGACCCAGTACTTC
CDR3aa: CASSPSLPRTRTAETQYF

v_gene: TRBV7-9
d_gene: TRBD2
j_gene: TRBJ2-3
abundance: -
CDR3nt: TGTGCCAGCACCGCGACTAGCTCTGTCACAGATACGCAGTATTTT
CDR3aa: CASTATSSVTDTQYF

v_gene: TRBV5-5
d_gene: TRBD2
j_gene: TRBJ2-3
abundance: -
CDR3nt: TGTGCCAGCAGCTACGCCCATGCGGGGGGCGGAGATACGCAGTATTTT
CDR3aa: CASSYAHAGGGDTQYF

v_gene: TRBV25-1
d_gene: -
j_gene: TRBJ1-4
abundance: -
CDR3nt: TGTGCCAGCAGAGAGGGCCTCCCGAGGGAAAAACTGTTTTTT
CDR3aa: CASREGLPREKLFF

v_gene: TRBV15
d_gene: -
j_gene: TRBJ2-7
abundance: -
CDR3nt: TGTGCCACCAGCAGAGATCTCAACCGGGGCTACGAGCAGTACTTC
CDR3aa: CATSRDLNRGYEQYF

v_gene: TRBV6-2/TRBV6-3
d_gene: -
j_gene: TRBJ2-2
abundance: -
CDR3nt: TGTGCCAGCAGTTATGCTCGACGGGGCACCGGGGAGCTGTTTTTT
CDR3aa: CASSYARRGTGELFF

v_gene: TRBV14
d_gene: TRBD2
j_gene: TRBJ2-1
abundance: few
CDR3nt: TGTGCCAGCAGCCAAGATCTTATGGCGGGAGGGGACAATGAGCAGTTCTTC
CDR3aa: CASSQDLMAGGDNEQFF

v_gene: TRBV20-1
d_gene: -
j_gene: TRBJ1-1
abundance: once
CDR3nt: TGCAGTGCAGCAGAAAACGCTGAAGCTTTCTTT
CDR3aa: CSAAENAEAFF

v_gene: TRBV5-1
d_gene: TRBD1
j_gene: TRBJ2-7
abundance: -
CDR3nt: TGCGCCAGCAGCCCACTACAGGGGACGGCCTACGAGCAGTACTTC
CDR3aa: CASSPLQGTAYEQYF

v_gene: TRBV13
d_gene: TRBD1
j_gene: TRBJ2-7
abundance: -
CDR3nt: TGTGCCAGCAGCAAGGACAGGAACAACGAGCAGTACTTC
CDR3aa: CASSKDRNNEQYF